One sample yielded the 8 T cell receptor beta chains listed below, sequenced in a study of blood T cell repertoires in COVID-19. The table came from immunoSEQ multiplex PCR; TCRdb's copy has only in-frame clones and leaves some out. Seen here are hundreds of thousands of clones, approximately 89% observed once, and the top ten hold around a tenth. The source material was PBMCs or T cells enriched from blood (not recorded which). Receptors originate from a woman in her forties who had recovered from COVID-19.

The chain carries TRBV18 and TRBJ2-6; 7 bases agree with TRBD1. Germline CDR1 reads KGHSH; CDR2 reads LQKENI. This CDR3 region has 17 residues. J gave up 0 bases and V 8 bases, and 10 bases lay outside the gene matches. CDR3 in amino acids: CASSDKGGLSGANVLTF. In DNA form, the CDR3 reads TGTGCCAGCAGTGACAAAGGGGGCCTCTCTGGGGCCAACGTCCTGACTTTC.

The V and J genes are TRBV28 and TRBJ2-1; D might be TRBD2 (5 bases). Germline-derived CDR1 and CDR2 are MDHEN and SYDVKM. This CDR3 comprises 14 residues. Trimming removed 3 bases at V and 5 bases at J, with 11 bases between. For the CDR3, the DNA is TGTGCCAGCAGTTTTGTCTCGGGGAACAATGAGCAGTTCTTC. As protein: CASSFVSGNNEQFF.

V gene TRBV4-1 combines with J gene TRBJ2-1; 9 bases are shared with TRBD2. The CDR3 consists of 16 residues. The ends lost 6 bases at V and 5 bases at J; junction bases unmatched: 11. Germline loops: CDR1 MGHRA, CDR2 YSYEKL. DNA for the CDR3: TGCGCCAGCAGTCCAGGCCCCGCTAGCGGGGACAATGAGCAGTTCTTC. Protein: CASSPGPASGDNEQFF.

The V gene is TRBV30, the J gene TRBJ2-4, with D unresolved. Germline values: CDR1 GTSNPN, CDR2 SVGIG (reference sequence). With 0 bases removed from V and 0 bases from J, the gap between germline ends came to 12 bases. The CDR3 is made up of 16 amino acids. The CDR3 coding sequence is TGTGCCTGGAGTGTACCCGAGGTGGTAGCCAAAAACATTCAGTACTTC. This gives the protein CAWSVPEVVAKNIQYF.

The chain joins TRBV7-4 to TRBJ1-5, with a possible D match to TRBD1 (5 bases). V lost 6 bases, J lost 0 bases, and 24 bases lay in between. The germline V gene has CDR1 SGHVT and CDR2 SQSDAQ. The CDR3 length is 19 residues. In DNA, the CDR3 is TGTGCCAGCAGTCTCGACAGAGGTATACCTGCATTTAGCAATCAGCCCCAGCATTTT. Its protein product is CASSLDRGIPAFSNQPQHF. The variable domain in full, completed from reference TRBV7-4 and TRBJ1-5, reads GAGVSQSPRYKVAKRGRDVALRCDSISGHVTLYWYRQTLGQGSEVLTYSQSDAQRDKSGRPSGRFSAERPERSVSTLKIQRTEQGDSAVYLCASSLDRGIPAFSNQPQHFGDGTRLSIL.

For the CDR3, the DNA is TGTGCCAGCAGCCCCTCTAATTCACCCCTCCACTTT. Translating it yields CASSPSNSPLHF. The chain combines TRBV7-8 with TRBJ1-6; D remains unclear. Trimming stripped 5 bases from V and 6 bases from J, with 5 bases between. This CDR3 has 12 residues. The germline CDR1 and CDR2 sequences are SGHVS and FQNEAQ.

This chain links TRBV20-1 with TRBJ2-2, with TRBD1 as a possible D gene (6 bases). In germline, CDR1 is DFQATT, CDR2 SNEGSKA (reference sequence). Trimming stripped 3 bases from V and 1 base from J, with 12 bases between. CDR3 length: 15 residues. CDR3 residues: CSASEQGRNTGELFF. DNA for the CDR3: TGCAGTGCTAGTGAGCAGGGGAGGAACACCGGGGAGCTGTTTTTT.

The rearrangement uses TRBV6-2 or TRBV6-3 and TRBJ1-2, with 7 bases matching TRBD1. CDR1 MNHEY and CDR2 SVGEGT come from the germline V gene. The CDR3 is 16 amino acids. The V segment lost 3 bases and the J segment 5 bases; nucleotides outside the gene matches: 12. The CDR3 coding sequence is TGTGCCAGCAGTTATCCCGGGACAGAAGTCCTATATGGCTACACCTTC. Amino acid sequence: CASSYPGTEVLYGYTF.